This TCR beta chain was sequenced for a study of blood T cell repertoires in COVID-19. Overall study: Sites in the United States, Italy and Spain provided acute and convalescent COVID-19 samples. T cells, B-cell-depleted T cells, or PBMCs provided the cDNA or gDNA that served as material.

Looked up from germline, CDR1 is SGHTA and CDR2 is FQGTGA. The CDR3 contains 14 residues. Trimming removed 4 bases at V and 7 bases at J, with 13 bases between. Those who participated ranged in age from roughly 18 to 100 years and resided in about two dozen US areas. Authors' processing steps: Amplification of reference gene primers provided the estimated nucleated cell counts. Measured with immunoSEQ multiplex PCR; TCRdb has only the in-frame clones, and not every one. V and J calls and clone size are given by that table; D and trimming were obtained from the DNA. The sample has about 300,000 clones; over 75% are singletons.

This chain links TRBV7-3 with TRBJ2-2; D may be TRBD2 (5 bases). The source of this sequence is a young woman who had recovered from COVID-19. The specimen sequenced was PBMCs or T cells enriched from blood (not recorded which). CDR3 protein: CASSSDGVIGELFF. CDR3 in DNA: TGTGCCAGCAGCTCCGACGGGGTCATCGGGGAGCTGTTTTTT.